The clone carrying this T cell receptor beta chain is a singleton in its sample. This entry comes from a study of blood T cell repertoires in COVID-19. Study-level background: COVID-19 samples collected from the United States, Italy and Spain covered acute and convalescent phases.

Clones were read by immunoSEQ multiplex PCR, and TCRdb kept only the in-frame ones, dropping some. The sample includes some 160,000 clones, 80% to 90% of them seen just once. Germline V lookup: CDR1 SGDLS, CDR2 YYNGEE. CDR3 size: 15 residues. V was pared by 4 bases and J by 6 bases, with 18 bases between. The rearrangement joins TRBV9 to TRBJ2-3, with D possibly matching TRBD1 (6 bases). Sequenced sample: peripheral blood. The sequence derives from a woman in her sixties with active COVID-19. CDR3 bases: TGTGCCAGCAGCTACCTGGGGGCCTTAGGGGATACGCAGTATTTT. Residues: CASSYLGALGDTQYF. The entire variable domain, with the rest obtained from reference TRBV9 and TRBJ2-3, is as follows: DSGVTQTPKHLITATGQRVTLRCSPRSGDLSVYWYQQSLDQGLQFLIQYYNGEERAKGNILERFSAQQFPDLHSELNLSSLELGDSALYFCASSYLGALGDTQYFGPGTRLTVL.